This entry describes one T cell receptor (beta chain). Its antigen is undetermined. This sample was included in a study of OX40 agonist ivuxolimab in advanced cancers. Across the study: Aged 23 to 79 with a mean of approximately 57 years, they were about 78% male.

Sequencing used immunoSEQ multiplex PCR; TCRdb keeps in-frame clones, though not all of them. The sample lists 20,000 to 30,000 clones; about 86% were seen once. The CDR3 is 11 residues long. V shed 8 bases and J shed 6 bases, with 13 bases lying between them. CDR1 GTSNPN and CDR2 SVGIG come from the germline V gene (reference sequence). Findings of the study overall: By week 6 at 0.1 to 3.0 mg/kg, blood CD4+ and CD8+ T cells had expanded clonally.

Here the sequenced sample was CD4+ or CD8+ T cells sorted from blood, taken in a trial of the OX40 agonist ivuxolimab. This sequence was found in an adult with an advanced solid tumor such as melanoma, head and neck, liver or kidney cancer. This chain joins TRBV30 and TRBJ1-1; perhaps TRBD1 as D (5 bases). The CDR3 coding sequence is TGTGCCGGCCGGGACGGATCTGAAGCTTTCTTT. Amino acid sequence: CAGRDGSEAFF. Full variable domain (remainder filled in from reference TRBV30 and TRBJ1-1): SQTIHQWPATLVQPVGSPLSLECTVEGTSNPNLYWYRQAAGRGLQLLFYSVGIGQISSEVPQNLSASRPQDRQFILSSKKLLLSDSGFYLCAGRDGSEAFFGQGTRLTVV.